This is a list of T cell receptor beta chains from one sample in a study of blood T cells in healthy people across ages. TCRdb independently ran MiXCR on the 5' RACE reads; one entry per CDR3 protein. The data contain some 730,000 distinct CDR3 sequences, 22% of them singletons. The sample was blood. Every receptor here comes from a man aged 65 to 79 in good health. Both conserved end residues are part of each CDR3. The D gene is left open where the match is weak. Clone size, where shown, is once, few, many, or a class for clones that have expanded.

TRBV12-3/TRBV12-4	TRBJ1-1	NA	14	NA	CASSPSRLFTEAFF	TGTGCCAGCAGTCCGAGCAGGTTGTTCACTGAAGCTTTCTTT
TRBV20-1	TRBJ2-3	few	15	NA	CSARYSLARTDTQYF	TGCAGTGCTAGATACAGTCTGGCCCGCACAGATACGCAGTATTTT
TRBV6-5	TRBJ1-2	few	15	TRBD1	CASSYSDRPDYGYTF	TGTGCCAGCAGTTACTCGGACAGGCCAGACTATGGCTACACCTTC
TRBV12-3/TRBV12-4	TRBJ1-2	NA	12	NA	CASSGGPYGYTF	TGTGCCAGCAGTGGAGGCCCGTATGGCTACACCTTC
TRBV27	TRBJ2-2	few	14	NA	CASSIGFRFGELFF	TGTGCCAGCAGTATAGGCTTCCGCTTTGGGGAGCTGTTTTTT
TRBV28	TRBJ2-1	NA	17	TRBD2	CASSTGTSGRKYNEQFF	TGTGCCAGCAGCACCGGGACTAGCGGACGAAAATACAATGAGCAGTTCTTC
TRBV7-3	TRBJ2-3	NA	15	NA	CASSLGRTSQDTQYF	TGTGCCAGCAGCCTGGGCCGGACTTCACAAGATACGCAGTATTTT
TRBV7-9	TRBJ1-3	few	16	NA	CASSYRTRNFGNTIYF	TGTGCCAGCAGCTACCGAACAAGGAATTTCGGAAACACCATATATTTT
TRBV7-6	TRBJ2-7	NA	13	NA	CASSLGRDREQYF	TGTGCCAGCAGCTTAGGGAGGGACCGCGAGCAGTACTTC
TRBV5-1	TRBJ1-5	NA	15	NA	CASSLDPTRNQPQHF	TGCGCCAGCAGCTTGGACCCGACACGGAATCAGCCCCAGCATTTT
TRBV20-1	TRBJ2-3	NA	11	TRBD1	CSARGYRGFYF	TGCAGTGCTAGAGGTTACAGGGGCTTCTATTTT
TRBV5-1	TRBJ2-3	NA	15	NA	CASSPDRRGTDTQYF	TGCGCCAGCAGCCCCGACAGGAGGGGCACAGATACGCAGTATTTT
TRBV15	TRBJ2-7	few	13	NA	CATSRDPGGEQYF	TGTGCCACCAGCAGAGATCCGGGCGGCGAGCAGTACTTC
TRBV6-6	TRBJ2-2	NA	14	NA	CASSYAQGSGELFF	TGTGCCAGCAGTTACGCCCAGGGTAGCGGGGAGCTGTTTTTT
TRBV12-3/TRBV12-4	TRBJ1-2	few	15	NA	CASSSSGRLNYGYTF	TGTGCCAGCAGTTCCTCGGGGAGGTTGAACTATGGCTACACCTTC
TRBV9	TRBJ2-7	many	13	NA	CASSASLLGEQYF	TGTGCCAGCAGCGCCTCACTATTGGGGGAGCAGTACTTC
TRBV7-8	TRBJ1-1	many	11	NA	CASSFGTQAFF	TGTGCCAGCAGCTTCGGGACTCAAGCTTTCTTT
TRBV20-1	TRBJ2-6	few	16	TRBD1	CSADRAPLSGANVLTF	TGCAGTGCGGACAGGGCACCACTCTCTGGGGCCAACGTCCTGACTTTC
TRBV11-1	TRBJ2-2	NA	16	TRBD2	CASSSGTSGSSGELFF	TGTGCCAGCAGCTCAGGGACTAGCGGGAGTTCCGGGGAGCTGTTTTTT
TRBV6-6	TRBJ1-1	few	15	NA	CASSYSGDPNTEAFF	TGTGCCAGCAGTTACTCGGGGGATCCGAACACTGAAGCTTTCTTT
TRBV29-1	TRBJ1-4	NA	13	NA	CSVAGQGGEKLFF	TGCAGCGTCGCCGGGCAGGGAGGTGAAAAACTGTTTTTT
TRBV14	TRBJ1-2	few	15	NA	CASSQEGLRSRGYTF	TGTGCCAGCAGCCAAGAAGGACTTCGGAGCCGTGGCTACACCTTC